Shown below are 30 T cell receptor beta chains from a single sample sequenced in a study of radiotherapy plus CTLA-4 blockade in lung cancer. Profiling relied on immunoSEQ multiplex PCR, and the TCRdb table lists in-frame clones only, not all of them. The table records tens of thousands of clones, around 84% of them present only once. The sample here was peripheral blood, taken from a patient treated with radiotherapy plus ipilimumab. The receptors shown here come from a human donor with non-small cell lung cancer whose response to radiotherapy plus ipilimumab could not be evaluated.

This chain joins TRBV15 and TRBJ1-2; D remains ambiguous. The CDR3 extends over 13 amino acids. The germline CDR1 and CDR2 sequences are LNHNV and YYDKDF (reference sequence). Trimming removed 5 bases at V and 8 bases at J, with 15 bases between. DNA of the CDR3: TGTGCCACCAGCGGAGGGAGTCTGCAGGGCTACACCTTC. Its protein product is CATSGGSLQGYTF.

The rearrangement joins TRBV7-6 to TRBJ1-4; D ambiguous. Per germline, CDR1 SGHVS and CDR2 FNYEAQ. Trimming took off 2 bases at V and 4 bases at J, with 11 bases between the two ends. This CDR3 is built from 15 residues. The DNA for the CDR3 is TGTGCCAGCAGCTTAATGGTTACCTATAATGAAAAACTGTTTTTT. Amino acid sequence: CASSLMVTYNEKLFF.

CDR3: CASSQRAGAPETQYF. CDR3 sequence (DNA): TGCGCCAGCAGCCAACGGGCAGGGGCCCCAGAGACCCAGTACTTC. This chain links TRBV4-1 with TRBJ2-5; D might be TRBD1 (6 bases). Trimming took off 2 bases at V and 4 bases at J, with 14 bases between the two ends. CDR1 and CDR2 (germline): MGHRA, YSYEKL. The CDR3 totals 15 residues.

The rearrangement uses TRBV6-5 and TRBJ2-2; D gene unclear. The CDR3 is 14 amino acids. V dropped 6 bases and J dropped 6 bases, with 14 bases sitting between them. Per the germline V gene, CDR1 is MNHEY and CDR2 is SVGAGI. The CDR3 DNA reads as TGTGCCAGCAGGAGGCTCTCGGCGGCCGGGGAGCTGTTTTTT. Translation: CASRRLSAAGELFF.

The chain carries TRBV5-5 and TRBJ2-2; TRBD2 matches at 8 bases. CDR3 length: 15 residues. Per germline, CDR1 SGHKS and CDR2 YYEKEE (reference sequence). With 4 bases clipped from V and 6 bases from J, the junction kept 8 bases outside the gene matches. The CDR3 bases are TGTGCCAGCAGCGCGACTAGCGTGGGAGCCGGGGAGCTGTTTTTT. It translates to CASSATSVGAGELFF.

Only a few counts were recorded for this clone. The rearrangement uses TRBV27 and TRBJ1-6; 12 positions agree with TRBD1. Unmatched junction bases numbered 13, after V lost 6 bases and J lost 7 bases. This CDR3 region has 18 residues. Germline assignment: CDR1 MNHEY and CDR2 SMNVEV (reference sequence). The CDR3, as DNA: TGTGCCAGCAGAGTATCGGGGACAGGGGGCTCACGGAATTCACCCCTCCACTTT. Its translation is CASRVSGTGGSRNSPLHF.

DNA for the CDR3: TGTGCCTGGAGTGTGGTTTGGGACAGGGGGCGCCTCAACGGGGAAGCTTTCTTT. It specifies CAWSVVWDRGRLNGEAFF. The V and J genes are TRBV30 and TRBJ1-1, with 12 bases aligning to TRBD1. V shed 0 bases and J 8 bases; nucleotides not matched to a gene: 16. Looked up from germline, CDR1 is GTSNPN and CDR2 is SVGIG (reference sequence). The CDR3 is made up of 18 amino acids.

This chain connects TRBV2 to TRBJ1-1; D remains unclear. From germline, CDR1 is SNHLY and CDR2 FYNNEI. The CDR3 has 14 residues. V dropped 2 bases and J dropped 9 bases, with 16 bases sitting between them. CDR3 loop: CASSETRPGSKAFF. Here the CDR3 DNA reads TGTGCCAGCAGTGAAACGCGACCAGGCTCCAAAGCTTTCTTT.

The V call is TRBV7-3, the J call TRBJ2-1; a possible D gene is TRBD1 (6 bases). The CDR3 is 13 amino acids. Per germline, CDR1 SGHTA and CDR2 FQGTGA. Trimming pared 5 bases from V and 11 bases from J, leaving 16 bases between. The CDR3 region is CASSVTRDTKQFF. CDR3 nucleotides: TGTGCCAGCAGCGTGACCCGGGACACCAAGCAGTTCTTC.

The J gene is TRBJ1-1, the V gene TRBV11-3; no definite D call. CDR1 and CDR2 from the germline V gene are SGHNT and YENEEA. V lost 1 base and J lost 4, with 13 bases in between. CDR3 size: 15 residues. The CDR3, as DNA: TGTGCCAGCAGCTTAGCGGTCTTTCATTCCACTGAAGCTTTCTTT. Translated: CASSLAVFHSTEAFF.

J is TRBJ2-3 and V is TRBV30, with 7 positions matching TRBD2. This CDR3 spans 14 amino acids. The trim removed 3 bases at V and 2 bases at J, leaving 5 bases unmatched. The germline V gene encodes CDR1 GTSNPN and CDR2 SVGIG (reference sequence). The CDR3 DNA follows: TGTGCCTGGAGACCTAGCGGCTCCACAGATACGCAGTATTTT. As protein: CAWRPSGSTDTQYF.

The V and J genes are TRBV28 and TRBJ2-7; TRBD2 matches 11 bases. The CDR3 spans 17 residues. Trimming took 3 bases from V and 5 from J; bases not matched to a gene: 12. The V gene's germline CDR1 is MDHEN and CDR2 SYDVKM. The CDR3 region is CASSFPSTSGRVNEQYF. As DNA, the CDR3 is TGTGCCAGCAGTTTCCCATCCACTAGCGGGAGAGTCAACGAGCAGTACTTC.

The CDR3, as DNA: TGTGCCAGCAGCGTAGGGGGGCCCGGATCGTTAGTTGATACGCAGTATTTT. Residues: CASSVGGPGSLVDTQYF. J is TRBJ2-3 and V is TRBV9, with D perhaps TRBD1 (6 bases). Trimming took 0 bases from V and 6 from J, leaving 20 bases between them. Germline CDR1 SGDLS, CDR2 YYNGEE. The CDR3 is made up of 17 amino acids.

The chain uses TRBV5-4 and TRBJ2-5; 7 bases align to TRBD2. CDR1 is SGHNT, CDR2 YYREEE, per germline (reference sequence). Losses at the gene ends were 0 bases for V and 4 bases for J; bases not matched to a gene: 3. This CDR3 contains 14 residues. DNA for the CDR3: TGTGCCAGCAGCTTGGTTGGGGGGGTAGAGACCCAGTACTTC. The encoded protein is CASSLVGGVETQYF.

This chain uses TRBV11-3 with TRBJ2-1; 8 bases match TRBD2. Germline trimming cut 3 bases from V and 0 bases from J; bases unmatched to any gene: 7. CDR3 length equals 17 residues. CDR1 SGHNT and CDR2 YENEEA come from the germline V gene. The CDR3 coding sequence is TGTGCCAGCAGCTTCACTAGCGGATACAACTCCTACAATGAGCAGTTCTTC. As protein: CASSFTSGYNSYNEQFF.

The rearrangement uses TRBV5-4 and TRBJ2-7; 7 nucleotides align to TRBD1. CDR3 length: 12 amino acids. In germline, CDR1 is SGHNT, CDR2 YYREEE (reference sequence). With V trimmed by 3 bases and J by 6 bases, 3 bases remained unmatched. The CDR3 reads CASSYRGIEQYF. The CDR3 DNA reads TGTGCCAGCAGCTACAGGGGAATCGAGCAGTACTTC. Together with reference TRBV5-4 and TRBJ2-7, the CDR3 gives the full variable domain: ETGVTQSPTHLIKTRGQQVTLRCSSQSGHNTVSWYQQALGQGPQFIFQYYREEENGRGNFPPRFSGLQFPNYSSELNVNALELDDSALYLCASSYRGIEQYFGPGTRLTVT.

The rearrangement joins TRBV29-1 to TRBJ1-4, with 9 bases fitting TRBD1. Unmatched junction bases numbered 1, after V lost 5 bases and J lost 6 bases. The CDR3 is 12 residues long. Germline V gives CDR1 SQVTM, CDR2 ANQGSEA. The CDR3 nucleotides read TGCAGCGTTAGACAGGGGGATGAAAAACTGTTTTTT. It codes for CSVRQGDEKLFF.

This clone was picked up a small number of times. V gene TRBV7-3 combines with J gene TRBJ2-5; 8 nucleotides align to TRBD1. The CDR3 spans 13 residues. V was pared by 6 bases and J by 4 bases, with 4 bases of the junction left unmatched. Looked up from germline, CDR1 is SGHTA and CDR2 is FQGTGA. This CDR3 reads CASSFDRGETQYF. For the CDR3, the DNA is TGTGCCAGCAGTTTTGACAGGGGAGAGACCCAGTACTTC.

The J gene is TRBJ1-1, the V gene TRBV29-1, with a tentative D call TRBD1 (6 bases). Germline-derived CDR1 and CDR2 are SQVTM and ANQGSEA. The CDR3 length is 13 residues. Deletions cut 5 bases from V and 6 bases from J, with 16 bases between. The chain's CDR3 is CSVRGTSFSEAFF. The DNA for the CDR3 is TGCAGCGTTAGGGGGACTAGTTTTTCTGAAGCTTTCTTT. Using reference TRBV29-1 and TRBJ1-1 for the parts outside the CDR3, the full variable domain is SAVISQKPSRDICQRGTSLTIQCQVDSQVTMMFWYRQQPGQSLTLIATANQGSEATYESGFVIDKFPISRPNLTFSTLTVSNMSPEDSSIYLCSVRGTSFSEAFFGQGTRLTVV.

This clone has only a few counts. The gene calls are TRBV5-1 and TRBJ1-1, with D possibly matching TRBD1 (5 bases). The CDR3 loop spans 15 amino acids. From germline, CDR1 is SGHRS and CDR2 YFSETQ. V lost 0 bases, J lost 1 base, and 10 bases lay in between. CDR3 in amino acids: CASSLAATANTEAFF. DNA of the CDR3: TGCGCCAGCAGCTTGGCCGCGACAGCGAACACTGAAGCTTTCTTT.

The V gene is TRBV27, the J gene TRBJ1-5, with a tentative D call TRBD1 (5 bases). The V and J ends lost 6 bases and 12 bases respectively, with 15 bases between them. Germline V gene data show CDR1 as MNHEY and CDR2 as SMNVEV (reference sequence). The CDR3 totals 12 residues. CDR3 DNA: TGTGCCAGCAGCCTCGGGGGGGGACGCCAGCATTTT. Its translation: CASSLGGGRQHF.

The chain employs TRBV5-5 and TRBJ1-5; the match to TRBD1 covers 7 bases. V was pared by 7 bases and J by 2 bases, with 12 bases of the junction left unmatched. Germline values: CDR1 SGHKS, CDR2 YYEKEE (reference sequence). CDR3 length: 16 amino acids. CDR3 in amino acids: CASGSVTGRGNQPQHF. The CDR3 DNA follows: TGTGCCAGCGGATCCGTGACAGGGCGGGGCAATCAGCCCCAGCATTTT.

This clone was counted only a few times. The chain is built from TRBV2 and TRBJ2-1; possible D gene TRBD1, 5 bases. V shed 8 bases and J shed 6 bases, with 17 bases lying between them. This CDR3 region has 14 residues. Per the germline V gene, CDR1 is SNHLY and CDR2 is FYNNEI. CDR3 sequence: CASLSRQIFNEQFF. The CDR3 coding sequence is TGTGCCAGCCTTTCGCGACAGATATTCAATGAGCAGTTCTTC.

The chain links TRBV5-1 to TRBJ2-1; TRBD1 might be the D (6 bases). In germline, CDR1 is SGHRS, CDR2 YFSETQ. V lost 4 bases to trimming and J lost 3 bases, with 14 bases between them. The CDR3 spans 15 residues. CDR3 loop: CASSLSGQSYNEQFF. In DNA, the CDR3 is TGCGCCAGCAGCCTGTCCGGACAGAGCTACAATGAGCAGTTCTTC.

The chain employs TRBV5-1 and TRBJ2-5; weak D call: TRBD2 (5 bases). The length of the CDR3 is 13 residues. Germline lookup yields CDR1 SGHRS and CDR2 YFSETQ. Trimming cost V 1 base and J 5 bases, with 9 bases left between them. Here the CDR3 reads CASSLRDGETQYF. The CDR3 bases are TGCGCCAGCAGCTTGCGGGATGGGGAGACCCAGTACTTC.

The genes are TRBV27 and TRBJ2-5; no clear D gene. This CDR3 contains 13 residues. Trimming removed 7 bases from V and 2 bases from J, with 11 bases in between. The germline gives CDR1 MNHEY, CDR2 SMNVEV (reference sequence). CDR3: CASTLELQETQYF. In nucleotides, the CDR3 is TGTGCCAGCACCCTGGAGCTACAAGAGACCCAGTACTTC.

The chain carries TRBV29-1 and TRBJ2-1; 8 nucleotides align to TRBD2. In germline, CDR1 is SQVTM, CDR2 ANQGSEA. V lost 0 bases to trimming and J lost 7 bases; unmatched junction nucleotides: 8. The CDR3 loop spans 15 amino acids. DNA for the CDR3: TGCAGCGTTGAAGATAGGGCGGGAGGATCGAATGAGCAGTTCTTC. It encodes CSVEDRAGGSNEQFF.

V and J are TRBV4-2 and TRBJ2-2; D possibly corresponds to TRBD1 (5 bases). Germline-derived CDR1 and CDR2 are LGHNA and YNFKEQ. V lost 1 base, J lost 6 bases, and 12 bases lay in between. The CDR3 runs 15 residues. The CDR3 coding sequence is TGTGCCAGCAGCCAAGTCCTAGGGGTCCCCGGGGAGCTGTTTTTT. It codes for CASSQVLGVPGELFF.

In nucleotides, the CDR3 is TGTGCCAGCAGCTGGGACAGGGGGTTAGGCACTGAAGCTTTCTTT. It yields the protein CASSWDRGLGTEAFF. The chain combines TRBV7-9 with TRBJ1-1; TRBD1 matches 11 bases. The length of the CDR3 is 15 residues. Germline assignment: CDR1 SEHNR and CDR2 FQNEAQ (reference sequence). Germline trimming cut 4 bases from V and 4 bases from J; bases unmatched to any gene: 5.

The chain joins TRBV19 to TRBJ2-1; D is perhaps TRBD1 (6 bases). The CDR3 loop spans 14 amino acids. V lost 6 bases to trimming and J lost 6 bases, with 15 bases between them. The germline CDR1 and CDR2 sequences are LNHDA and SQIVND (reference sequence). This CDR3 reads CASRAQGTPNEQFF. In DNA form, the CDR3 reads TGTGCCAGTAGGGCACAGGGCACCCCCAATGAGCAGTTCTTC.